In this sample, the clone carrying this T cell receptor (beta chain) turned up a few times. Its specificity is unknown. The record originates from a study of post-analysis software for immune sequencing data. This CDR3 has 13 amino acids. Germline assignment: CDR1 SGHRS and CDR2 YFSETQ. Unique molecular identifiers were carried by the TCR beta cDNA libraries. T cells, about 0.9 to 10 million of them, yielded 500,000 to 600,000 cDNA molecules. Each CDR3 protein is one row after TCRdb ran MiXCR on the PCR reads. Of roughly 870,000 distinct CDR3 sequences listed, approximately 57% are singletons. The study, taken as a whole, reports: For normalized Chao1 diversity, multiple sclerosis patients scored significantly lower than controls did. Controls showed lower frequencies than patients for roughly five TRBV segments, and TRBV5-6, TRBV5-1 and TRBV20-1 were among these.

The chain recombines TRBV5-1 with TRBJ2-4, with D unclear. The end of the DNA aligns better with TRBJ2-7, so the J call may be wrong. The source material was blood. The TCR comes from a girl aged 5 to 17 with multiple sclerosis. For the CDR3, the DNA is TGCGCCAGCAGCTTCACTGAGTCCTACGAGCAGTACTTC. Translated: CASSFTESYEQYF.